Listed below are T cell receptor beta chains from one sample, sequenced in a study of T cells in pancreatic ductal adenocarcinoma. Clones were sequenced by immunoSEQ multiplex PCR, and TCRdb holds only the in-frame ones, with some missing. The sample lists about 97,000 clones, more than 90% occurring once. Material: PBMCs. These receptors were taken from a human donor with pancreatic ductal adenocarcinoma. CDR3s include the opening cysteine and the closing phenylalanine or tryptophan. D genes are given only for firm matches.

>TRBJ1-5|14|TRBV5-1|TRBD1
CASRTGTGNQPQHF
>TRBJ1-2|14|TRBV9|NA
CASSVGQRNYGYTF
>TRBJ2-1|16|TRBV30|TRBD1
CAWSQGGPTGDNEQFF
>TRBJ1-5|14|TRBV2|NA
CASSMIHSNQPQHF
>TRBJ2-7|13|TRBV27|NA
CASRVFPGGEQYF
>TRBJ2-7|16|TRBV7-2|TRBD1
CASSLGGWQGAFEQYF
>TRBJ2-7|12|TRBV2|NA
CASTEQTYEQYF
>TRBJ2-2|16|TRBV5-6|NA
CASSWGPGHDSGELFF
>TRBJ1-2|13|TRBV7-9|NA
CASSLAQGDGYTF
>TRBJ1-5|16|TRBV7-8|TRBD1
CASSPDRVWVNQPQHF
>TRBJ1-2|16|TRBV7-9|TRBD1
CASSSAGQGVYYGYTF
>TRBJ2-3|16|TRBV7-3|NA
CASSLTAGVGTDTQYF
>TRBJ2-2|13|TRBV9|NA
CASSVGGTGELFF
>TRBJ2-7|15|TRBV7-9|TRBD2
CASSTLGLDSYEQYF
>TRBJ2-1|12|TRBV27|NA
CASNTGGDEQFF
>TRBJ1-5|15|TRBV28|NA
CASSLIQVSNQPQHF
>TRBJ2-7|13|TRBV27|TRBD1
CASTPGQGYEQYF
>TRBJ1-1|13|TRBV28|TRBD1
CASSRDRVSQAFF
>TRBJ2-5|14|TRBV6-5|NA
CASSYWSNGGAQYF
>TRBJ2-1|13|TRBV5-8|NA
CASSLDRVGEQFF
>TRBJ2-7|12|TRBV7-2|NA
CASSTSTGEQYF
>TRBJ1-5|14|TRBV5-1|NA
CASSVGTSGQPQHF
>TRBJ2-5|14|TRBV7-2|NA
CASSRGGGRETQYF
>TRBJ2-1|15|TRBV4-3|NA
CASSHEAGDYNEQFF
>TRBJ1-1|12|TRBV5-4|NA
CASSLGTGGAFF
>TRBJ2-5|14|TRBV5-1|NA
CASSLAGREETQYF
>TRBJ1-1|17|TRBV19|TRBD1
CASSPRDRGLVNTEAFF
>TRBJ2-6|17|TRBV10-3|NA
CAIRGGTVSSGANVLTF
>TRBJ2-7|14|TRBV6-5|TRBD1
CASSAGTGGGVQYF
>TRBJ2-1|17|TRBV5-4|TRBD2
CASSFPKTGTSRNEQFF
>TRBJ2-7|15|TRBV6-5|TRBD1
CASSYGTGYTYEQYF
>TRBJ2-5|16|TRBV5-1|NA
CASSLGMGQYGETQYF
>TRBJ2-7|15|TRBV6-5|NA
CASSSPGHLPYEQYF
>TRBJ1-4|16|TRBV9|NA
CASSRGSQGKNEKLFF
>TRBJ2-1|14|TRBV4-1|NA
CASSQLLVINEQFF
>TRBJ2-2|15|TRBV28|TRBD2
CASSLAGGGTGELFF
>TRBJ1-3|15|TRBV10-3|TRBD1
CAIRPTGDSGNTIYF
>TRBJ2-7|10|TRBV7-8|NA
CASGGYEQYF
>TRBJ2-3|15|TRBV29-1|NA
CSVELARGSTDTQYF
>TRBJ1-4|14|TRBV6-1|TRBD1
CASSSGTADEKLFF
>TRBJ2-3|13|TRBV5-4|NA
CASSLASTDTQYF
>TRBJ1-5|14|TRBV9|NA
CASSETLGGQPQHF
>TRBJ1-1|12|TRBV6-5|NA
CASRNRVTEAFF